Each of the 28 T cell receptor beta chains below was sequenced from the same sample in a study of T cell repertoires in cytomegalovirus infection. Using its own MiXCR run on the reads, TCRdb lists one record per CDR3 protein. The sample gives hundreds of thousands of distinct CDR3 sequences, around a third of which show up once; around 11% is in the top ten. The antigens these receptors bind are not known. The material sequenced was cultured CD8+ T cells from PBMCs, taken from culture after CMV antigen stimulation. These receptors were collected from a human donor in good health (CMV status not recorded). Some clones in this sample may be carry-over from other donors' samples.

This clonotype was found a few times. The chain recombines TRBV5-1 with TRBJ2-1, with a tentative D call TRBD2 (6 bases). V was pared by 4 bases and J by 3 bases, with 20 bases between. There are 17 residues in the CDR3. CDR1 and CDR2 (germline): SGHRS, YFSETQ. CDR3 residues: CASSQGLGGFIYNEQFF. CDR3 DNA sequence: TGCGCCAGCAGCCAAGGATTGGGGGGATTTATCTACAATGAGCAGTTCTTC.

This clonotype has a count of ten or more. V usage is TRBV6-6 and J usage is TRBJ2-1; 7 bases agree with TRBD1. The CDR3 runs 15 residues. The trim removed 4 bases at V and 4 bases at J, leaving 7 bases unmatched. The germline V gene encodes CDR1 MNHNY and CDR2 SVGAGI (reference sequence). CDR3 bases: TGTGCCAGCAGTTTCCCCGGGACAGTTTACAATGAGCAGTTCTTC. It specifies CASSFPGTVYNEQFF.

The chain links TRBV24-1 to TRBJ2-7; TRBD1 matches at 7 bases. The DNA end favors TRBJ2-5, so the J call may be wrong. Germline V lookup: CDR1 KGHDR, CDR2 SFDVKD. CDR3 size: 15 residues. The CDR3 loop is CATSEGRGSQETQYF. CDR3 DNA: TGTGCCACCAGTGAAGGCAGGGGGTCCCAAGAGACCCAGTACTTC.

This clonotype was seen a handful of times. V gene TRBV7-6 combines with J gene TRBJ2-5; TRBD2 might be the D (7 bases). Per germline, CDR1 SGHVS and CDR2 FNYEAQ. The CDR3 is made up of 16 amino acids. The V and J ends lost 7 bases and 5 bases respectively, with 23 bases between them. The CDR3 region has the DNA TGTGCCAGCACCCTGACGGGGGCGGGGGTGCTGGAGACCCAGTACTTC. This encodes CASTLTGAGVLETQYF.

This clonotype was detected a few times. V and J are TRBV27 and TRBJ1-6, with D tentatively TRBD1 (5 bases). V was shortened by 2 bases and J by 8 bases, with 10 bases between the two germline ends. Looked up from germline, CDR1 is MNHEY and CDR2 is SMNVEV (reference sequence). The CDR3 contains 14 residues. The CDR3 spells CASSLLGTDSPLHF. CDR3 DNA sequence: TGTGCCAGCAGTTTACTGGGGACCGATTCACCCCTCCACTTT.

This clonotype has more than one count but fewer than ten. The chain recombines TRBV4-3 with TRBJ2-7, with D perhaps matching TRBD1 (6 bases). The CDR3 runs 18 residues. The V end lost 9 bases, the J end lost 4 bases, and 31 bases lay between the germline ends. In germline, CDR1 is LGHNA, CDR2 YSLEER. The CDR3 DNA follows: TGCGCCAGAATTCAAGATGGGACAAGGGAAGCTATTGGGTACGAGCAGTACGTC. Translation gives CARIQDGTREAIGYEQYV.

This clonotype was seen only a few times. The CDR3 DNA reads as TGCGCCAGCAGCCAGAGCTCCCAGCATGTGTGGGAGCTGTTTTTT. It yields the protein CASSQSSQHVWELFF. This sequence joins TRBV4-1 and TRBJ2-2, with D uncertain. The CDR3 extends over 15 amino acids. V was cut by 3 bases and J by 9 bases, with 17 bases left in between. Germline V lookup: CDR1 MGHRA, CDR2 YSYEKL.

V and J are TRBV6-1 and TRBJ2-7, with D perhaps being TRBD1 or TRBD2 (5 bases each). Germline CDR1 reads MNHNS; CDR2 reads SASEGT. Between the trimmed V and J ends, which lost 7 bases and 0 bases, there was a span of 16 bases. The CDR3 runs to 15 residues. CDR3: CASTQFWGSSYEQYF. CDR3 sequence (DNA): TGTGCCAGCACCCAGTTTTGGGGGTCCTCCTACGAGCAGTACTTC.

The J gene is TRBJ2-1, the V gene TRBV9; D may be TRBD2 (6 bases). V dropped 3 bases and J dropped 7 bases, with 17 bases sitting between them. Germline V gene data show CDR1 as SGDLS and CDR2 as YYNGEE. CDR3 length equals 15 residues. CDR3 region: CASSGRDPQGNEQFF. Written as DNA, the CDR3 is TGTGCCAGCAGCGGGCGGGACCCCCAAGGAAATGAGCAGTTCTTC. Supplemented by reference TRBV9 and TRBJ2-1, the full variable domain reads DSGVTQTPKHLITATGQRVTLRCSPRSGDLSVYWYQQSLDQGLQFLIQYYNGEERAKGNILERFSAQQFPDLHSELNLSSLELGDSALYFCASSGRDPQGNEQFFGPGTRLTVL.

The chain uses TRBV2 and TRBJ2-1; 9 positions match TRBD2. Trimming at V came to 7 bases and at J to 2 bases, leaving 9 bases not matched to a gene. This CDR3 is built from 16 residues. Germline loops: CDR1 SNHLY, CDR2 FYNNEI. CDR3 residues: CASTIAGTSTYNEQFF. CDR3 nucleotides: TGTGCCAGCACCATAGCCGGGACTAGCACCTACAATGAGCAGTTCTTC.

This clonotype occurred a few times. This chain links TRBV19 with TRBJ1-1; the D gene is possibly TRBD1 (6 bases). The CDR3 is 12 amino acids. V dropped 4 bases and J dropped 4 bases, with 7 bases sitting between them. Germline-derived CDR1 and CDR2 are LNHDA and SQIVND (reference sequence). DNA for the CDR3: TGTGCCAGTAGTACAGGGGCCACTGAAGCTTTCTTT. Its protein is CASSTGATEAFF.

Ten or more counts support this clonotype. This sequence joins TRBV7-2 and TRBJ1-1; D is ambiguous. This CDR3 region has 12 residues. V lost 3 bases to trimming and J lost 6 bases, with 8 bases between them. Germline CDR1 SGHTA, CDR2 FQGNSA. The CDR3, as DNA: TGTGCCAGCAGCTTTAATAGCCCTGAAGCTTTCTTT. Amino acids: CASSFNSPEAFF.

V is TRBV7-9 and J is TRBJ2-1, with D possibly matching TRBD1 (5 bases). The CDR3 has 15 residues. Germline assignment: CDR1 SEHNR and CDR2 FQNEAQ (reference sequence). The germline V and J ends were trimmed by 1 base and 0 bases, with 7 bases remaining between them. The DNA of the CDR3 is TGTGCCAGCAGCTTAGAGGACAACTCCTACAATGAGCAGTTCTTC. Translating it yields CASSLEDNSYNEQFF.

The chain is built from TRBV2 and TRBJ2-1, with D perhaps TRBD1 (6 bases). From germline, CDR1 is SNHLY and CDR2 FYNNEI. V was shortened by 1 base and J by 4 bases, with 14 bases between the two germline ends. The CDR3 has 16 residues. This CDR3 reads CASSEEGESLYNEQFF. CDR3 DNA sequence: TGTGCCAGCAGTGAAGAGGGGGAGAGTTTATACAATGAGCAGTTCTTC. Supplemented by reference TRBV2 and TRBJ2-1, the full variable domain reads EPEVTQTPSHQVTQMGQEVILRCVPISNHLYFYWYRQILGQKVEFLVSFYNNEISEKSEIFDDQFSVERPDGSNFTLKIRSTKLEDSAMYFCASSEEGESLYNEQFFGPGTRLTVL.

This chain links TRBV24-1 with TRBJ2-1; 7 positions agree with TRBD1. V was clipped by 9 bases and J by 4 bases; unmatched bases: 8. Germline V gives CDR1 KGHDR, CDR2 SFDVKD. CDR3 length: 14 residues. The CDR3 DNA follows: TGTGCCACCGCCCAGGGGGAGACTTACAATGAGCAGTTCTTC. Translated, it gives CATAQGETYNEQFF.

The chain links TRBV24-1 to TRBJ2-3, with D perhaps being TRBD1 or TRBD2 (5 bases each). Trimming took 3 bases from V and 10 from J, leaving 16 bases between them. Looked up from germline, CDR1 is KGHDR and CDR2 is SFDVKD. The CDR3 spans 14 residues. The CDR3 protein is CATSDVMRGSAQYF. The CDR3 DNA follows: TGTGCCACCAGTGATGTAATGAGGGGCTCGGCGCAGTATTTT.

This clonotype was detected many times. V gene TRBV27 combines with J gene TRBJ2-5, with D tentatively TRBD2 (6 bases). The CDR3 loop spans 13 amino acids. The germline CDR1 and CDR2 sequences are MNHEY and SMNVEV (reference sequence). Trimming removed 5 bases from V and 3 bases from J, with 10 bases in between. CDR3 residues: CASSPRLEETQYF. The CDR3 nucleotides read TGTGCCAGCAGTCCCCGACTAGAAGAGACCCAGTACTTC.

This chain uses TRBV7-8 with TRBJ1-6; D may be TRBD1 (5 bases). Germline V CDR1 and CDR2: SGHVS, FQNEAQ. This CDR3 has 15 amino acids. V gave up 7 bases and J gave up 3 bases, with 13 bases separating them. The CDR3 nucleotides read TGTGCCAGCAATCTAGGACACGACTATAATTCACCCCTCCACTTT. Its translation is CASNLGHDYNSPLHF.

This chain links TRBV19 with TRBJ2-3; D ambiguous. The germline V gene has CDR1 LNHDA and CDR2 SQIVND (reference sequence). Trimming took 4 bases from V and 0 from J, leaving 8 bases between them. The CDR3 length is 14 residues. This CDR3 is CASSTWDSTDTQYF. In DNA form, the CDR3 reads TGTGCCAGTAGTACGTGGGATAGCACAGATACGCAGTATTTT.

The chain links TRBV5-1 to TRBJ2-3; 8 positions match TRBD1. CDR1 is SGHRS and CDR2 is YFSETQ in the germline V gene. The CDR3 sequence is 17 residues long. J was trimmed by 0 bases and V by 0 bases; bases with no gene match: 6. The CDR3 region is CASSLVGTGTSTDTQYF. In DNA form, the CDR3 reads TGCGCCAGCAGCTTGGTCGGGACAGGAACTAGCACAGATACGCAGTATTTT.

This clonotype was seen ten or more times. The chain is built from TRBV2 and TRBJ2-5, with TRBD2 identical over 8 bases. The germline gives CDR1 SNHLY, CDR2 FYNNEI. Germline trimming cut 1 base from V and 5 bases from J; bases unmatched to any gene: 0. The CDR3 has 13 residues. This CDR3 is CASSEGGGETQYF. The CDR3 coding sequence is TGTGCCAGCAGTGAAGGCGGGGGGGAGACCCAGTACTTC.

This clonotype occurred once. The missing conserved phenylalanine or tryptophan at the end of this CDR3 makes a read error likely. This rearrangement joins TRBV7-9 to TRBJ2-3; a possible D gene is TRBD1 (5 bases). Germline V CDR1 and CDR2: SEHNR, FQNEAQ (reference sequence). The CDR3 runs 17 residues. Deletions cut 2 bases from V and 2 bases from J, with 17 bases between. CDR3 residues: CASSLMWGRNHTDTQYC. The CDR3 nucleotides read TGTGCCAGCAGCTTAATGTGGGGCCGTAACCACACAGATACGCAGTATTGT.

The rearrangement joins TRBV11-2 to TRBJ2-2; no clear D. V lost 1 base and J lost 3, with 6 bases in between. The CDR3 spans 14 residues. CDR1 and CDR2 (germline): SGHAT, FQNNGV. The chain's CDR3 is CASSLGSDTGELFF. The CDR3 region has the DNA TGTGCCAGCAGCTTAGGATCAGACACCGGGGAGCTGTTTTTT.

The CDR3 DNA sequence: TGCGCCAGCAGCCAAGATAGGGGGCCTCTGGGGACTGAAGCTTTCTTT. The encoded protein is CASSQDRGPLGTEAFF. This chain connects TRBV4-3 to TRBJ1-1, with 7 bases fitting TRBD1. The junction had 9 bases not matched to a gene; V was cut back by 0 bases and J by 5 bases. The CDR3 spans 16 residues. In germline, CDR1 is LGHNA, CDR2 YSLEER.

The J gene is TRBJ2-2, the V gene TRBV12-3 or TRBV12-4; maybe TRBD1 (7 bases). The CDR3 sequence is 15 residues long. V lost 4 bases to trimming and J lost 7 bases, with 16 bases between them. The DNA of the CDR3 is TGTGCCAGCAGTTCATCGACAGGGACTGGCGGGGAGCTGTTTTTT. Protein sequence: CASSSSTGTGGELFF.

Concerning this clonotype itself: This could be a read error, since a much larger clone is one nucleotide away. This likely comes from a read error, as the CDR3 has no conserved phenylalanine or tryptophan at its end. The chain is built from TRBV12-3 or TRBV12-4 and TRBJ1-5; D is ambiguous. Trimming cost V 3 bases and J 0 bases, with 9 bases left between them. CDR3 length equals 15 residues. The CDR3 protein is CASSFYSYSNQPQHS. For the CDR3, the DNA is TGTGCCAGCAGTTTTTACAGCTATAGCAATCAGCCCCAGCATTCT.

This chain connects TRBV6-5 to TRBJ1-1, with D unclear. The germline CDR1 and CDR2 sequences are MNHEY and SVGAGI. The V gene lost 0 bases and the J gene lost 3 bases, with 14 bases spanning the gap. The CDR3 consists of 16 residues. Here the CDR3 reads CASSYSDPRDHTEAFF. DNA for the CDR3: TGTGCCAGCAGTTACTCGGATCCCCGGGATCACACTGAAGCTTTCTTT.

The chain employs TRBV6-1 and TRBJ2-7, with TRBD1 matching over 9 bases. In germline, CDR1 is MNHNS, CDR2 SASEGT. Trimming at V came to 6 bases and at J to 6 bases, leaving 3 bases not matched to a gene. This CDR3 region has 12 residues. This chain's CDR3 is CASRTGGLEQYF. In nucleotides, the CDR3 is TGTGCCAGCAGGACAGGGGGACTCGAGCAGTACTTC.